A single sample is the source of the 19 T cell receptor beta chains below, sequenced in a study of blood T cell repertoires in COVID-19. Here immunoSEQ multiplex PCR was the method, and the copy in TCRdb shows in-frame clones only, minus some. The sample carries 200,000 to 300,000 clones, 83% recorded once. Sequenced material: PBMCs or T cells enriched from blood (not recorded which). The source of these receptors is a woman between 35 and 50 years old who had been exposed to COVID-19.

V and J are TRBV7-9 and TRBJ2-3; a weak D match, TRBD2 (6 bases). The CDR3 has 13 residues. V was clipped by 5 bases and J by 4 bases, with 10 bases between them. Germline loops: CDR1 SEHNR, CDR2 FQNEAQ (reference sequence). CDR3 amino acids: CASSRLGADTQYF. The CDR3 DNA reads TGTGCCAGCAGCCGACTAGGGGCAGATACGCAGTATTTT.

The gene calls are TRBV13 and TRBJ1-4; D is uncertain. Germline CDR1 reads PRHDT; CDR2 reads FYEKMQ (reference sequence). The ends were cut back, 4 bases at V and 4 bases at J, with 7 bases in the middle. The CDR3 is made up of 13 amino acids. The CDR3 region has the DNA TGTGCCAGCAGCTCCTCCCTTAATGAAAAACTGTTTTTT. It specifies CASSSSLNEKLFF.

As concerns this clone: Relative to the germline gene, one junction end is altered; a read error may explain this. V gene TRBV19 combines with J gene TRBJ2-3; 8 nucleotides match TRBD1. Germline CDR1 is LNHDA and CDR2 is SQIVND (reference sequence). This CDR3 is built from 11 residues. CDR3 amino acids: CASSIGTGIFF. The CDR3 coding sequence is TGTGCCAGTAGTATAGGGACAGGGATATTTTTT.

Only one count was recorded for this clone. The chain joins TRBV7-9 to TRBJ2-3, with 9 bases aligning to TRBD2. This CDR3 contains 17 residues. The germline V gene encodes CDR1 SEHNR and CDR2 FQNEAQ (reference sequence). Losses at the gene ends were 5 bases for V and 5 bases for J; bases not matched to a gene: 14. CDR3 nucleotide sequence: TGTGCCAGCAGCCCAATAGGGGCGGGGGGGCCTCAAGATACGCAGTATTTT. Protein: CASSPIGAGGPQDTQYF.

This clone showed up just once. The chain recombines TRBV3-1 (or the pseudogene TRBV3-2) with TRBJ1-2; D call uncertain. The CDR3 runs to 13 residues. Trimming stripped 0 bases from V and 4 bases from J, with 6 bases between. Germline V CDR1 and CDR2: LGHDT, YNNKEL (reference sequence). In DNA, the CDR3 is TGTGCCAGCAGCCAAGATCGGTTCTATGGCTACACCTTC. Its protein product is CASSQDRFYGYTF.

This clone appeared a few times. The chain joins TRBV28 to TRBJ2-6, with D uncertain. CDR3 length: 14 residues. The V end lost 8 bases, the J end lost 1 base, and 9 bases lay between the germline ends. Germline values: CDR1 MDHEN, CDR2 SYDVKM. This CDR3 is CASSGPSGANVLTF. CDR3 coding DNA: TGTGCCAGCTCTGGCCCTTCTGGGGCCAACGTCCTGACTTTC.

The chain employs TRBV11-3 and TRBJ2-3, with unresolved D. V lost 4 bases, J lost 6 bases, and 8 bases lay in between. Per the germline V gene, CDR1 is SGHNT and CDR2 is YENEEA. The CDR3 contains 12 residues. The CDR3 spells CASSSGGDTQYF. The DNA for the CDR3 is TGTGCCAGCAGCTCGGGTGGTGATACGCAGTATTTT.

V gene TRBV6-2 or TRBV6-3 combines with J gene TRBJ2-7; TRBD1 matches at 7 bases. J was trimmed by 2 bases and V by 6 bases; bases with no gene match: 13. There are 16 residues in the CDR3. Germline V gene data show CDR1 as MNHEY and CDR2 as SVGEGT. CDR3 sequence: CASSLQMTGRTYEQYF. The CDR3 DNA reads as TGTGCCAGCAGCCTGCAAATGACAGGGCGGACCTACGAGCAGTACTTC.

This clone is a singleton in its sample. This chain links TRBV5-4 with TRBJ1-3; the match to TRBD1 covers 10 bases. CDR1 and CDR2 from the germline V gene are SGHNT and YYREEE (reference sequence). The CDR3 consists of 16 residues. J lost 4 bases, V lost 5 bases, and 9 bases had no gene match. DNA of the CDR3: TGTGCCAGCAGTTCCCGGGACAGGGGTGCAGGAAACACCATATATTTT. Protein sequence: CASSSRDRGAGNTIYF. Together with reference TRBV5-4 and TRBJ1-3, the CDR3 gives the full variable domain: ETGVTQSPTHLIKTRGQQVTLRCSSQSGHNTVSWYQQALGQGPQFIFQYYREEENGRGNFPPRFSGLQFPNYSSELNVNALELDDSALYLCASSSRDRGAGNTIYFGEGSWLTVV.

The chain uses TRBV7-3 and TRBJ1-1, with D possibly being TRBD1 (5 bases). Germline-derived CDR1 and CDR2 are SGHTA and FQGTGA. CDR3 length equals 15 residues. Trimming shortened V by 2 bases and J by 1 base, and 11 bases separated the two germline ends. In nucleotides, the CDR3 is TGTGCCAGCAGCTTAGGGGGGATCGGGAACACTGAAGCTTTCTTT. Translation: CASSLGGIGNTEAFF.

This clone was observed a few times. The V call is TRBV4-1, the J call TRBJ2-2, with D perhaps TRBD2 (5 bases). The length of the CDR3 is 15 residues. Germline CDR1 reads MGHRA; CDR2 reads YSYEKL. V gave up 4 bases and J gave up 3 bases, with 12 bases separating them. CDR3 in amino acids: CASSPLGADTGELFF. In nucleotides, the CDR3 is TGCGCCAGCAGCCCCCTGGGAGCCGACACCGGGGAGCTGTTTTTT.

This clone was seen just once. This chain links TRBV5-8 with TRBJ1-5; D may be TRBD1 (5 bases). Germline assignment: CDR1 SGHTS and CDR2 YDEGEE. This CDR3 has 13 residues. The V end was cut by 2 bases, the J end by 7 bases, with 10 bases between. The CDR3 DNA reads TGTGCCAGCAGCTTAGGGGATTCCCAGCCCCAGCATTTT. This encodes CASSLGDSQPQHF.

The chain recombines TRBV4-2 with TRBJ1-3, with no clear D. Germline values: CDR1 LGHNA, CDR2 YNFKEQ. V lost 4 bases to trimming and J lost 2 bases, with 18 bases between them. There are 17 residues in the CDR3. Written as DNA, the CDR3 is TGTGCCAGCAGCCGTCGGGAGCCAGGTATTCCTGGAAACACCATATATTTT. This codes for CASSRREPGIPGNTIYF.

The genes are TRBV7-2 and TRBJ2-5, with TRBD2 matching over 10 bases. Germline values: CDR1 SGHTA, CDR2 FQGNSA. The CDR3 runs to 15 residues. Trimming removed 4 bases from V and 5 bases from J; junction bases left unmatched: 7. CDR3 in amino acids: CASSSRLAGRETQYF. CDR3 nucleotides: TGTGCCAGCAGCTCCCGACTAGCGGGCCGGGAGACCCAGTACTTC.

In this sample, this clone turned up once. The chain links TRBV5-1 to TRBJ2-6; D not resolved. CDR1 and CDR2 from the germline V gene are SGHRS and YFSETQ. The CDR3 has 15 amino acids. Trimming stripped 2 bases from V and 1 base from J, with 7 bases between. CDR3 amino acids: CASSFSPSGANVLTF. DNA of the CDR3: TGCGCCAGCAGCTTTAGTCCTTCTGGGGCCAACGTCCTGACTTTC.

The chain uses TRBV6-2 or TRBV6-3 and TRBJ1-5, with D tentatively TRBD1 (6 bases). Between the trimmed V and J ends, which lost 5 bases and 3 bases, there was a span of 11 bases. Germline assignment: CDR1 MNHEY and CDR2 SVGEGT. This CDR3 is built from 14 residues. The CDR3: CASSVGQPNQPQHF. The CDR3, as DNA: TGTGCCAGCAGTGTCGGACAGCCCAATCAGCCCCAGCATTTT.

This clone was found once. The chain is built from TRBV30 and TRBJ1-1; 11 bases match TRBD1. The V gene's germline CDR1 is GTSNPN and CDR2 SVGIG (reference sequence). J lost 8 bases, V lost 0 bases, and 8 bases had no gene match. The CDR3 spans 15 residues. The CDR3: CAWSVPRTGGREAFF. The CDR3 nucleotides are TGTGCCTGGAGTGTACCAAGGACAGGGGGCCGCGAAGCTTTCTTT.

The genes are TRBV25-1 and TRBJ1-1, with unresolved D. V was shortened by 4 bases and J by 0 bases, with 6 bases between the two germline ends. The CDR3 spans 13 residues. CDR1 and CDR2 from the germline V gene are MGHDK and SYGVNS. The CDR3, as DNA: TGTGCCAGCAGTGTCCAGATGAACACTGAAGCTTTCTTT. Translating gives CASSVQMNTEAFF.

The V gene is TRBV7-6, the J gene TRBJ1-1, with D maybe TRBD1 (5 bases). V lost 1 base, J lost 10 bases, and 10 bases lay in between. CDR1 SGHVS and CDR2 FNYEAQ come from the germline V gene. This CDR3 spans 12 amino acids. The CDR3 sequence is CASSLVVGGAFF. The CDR3 DNA reads TGTGCCAGCAGCTTAGTTGTGGGGGGAGCTTTCTTT. Looking up the rest from reference TRBV7-6 and TRBJ1-1 gives the full variable domain: GAGVSQSPRYKVTKRGQDVALRCDPISGHVSLYWYRQALGQGPEFLTYFNYEAQQDKSGLPNDRFSAERPEGSISTLTIQRTEQRDSAMYRCASSLVVGGAFFGQGTRLTVV.